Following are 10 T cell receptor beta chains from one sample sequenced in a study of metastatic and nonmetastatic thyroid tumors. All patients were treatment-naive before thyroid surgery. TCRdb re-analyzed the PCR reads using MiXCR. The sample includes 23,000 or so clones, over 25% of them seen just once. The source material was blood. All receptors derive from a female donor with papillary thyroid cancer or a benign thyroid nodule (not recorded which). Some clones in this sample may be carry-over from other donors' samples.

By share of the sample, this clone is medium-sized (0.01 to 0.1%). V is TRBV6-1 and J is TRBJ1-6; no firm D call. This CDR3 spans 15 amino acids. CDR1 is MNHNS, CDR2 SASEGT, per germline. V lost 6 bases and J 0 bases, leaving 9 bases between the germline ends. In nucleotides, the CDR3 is TGTGCCAGCAGCCTCAGACTCTCCTATAATTCACCCCTCCACTTT. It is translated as CASSLRLSYNSPLHF.

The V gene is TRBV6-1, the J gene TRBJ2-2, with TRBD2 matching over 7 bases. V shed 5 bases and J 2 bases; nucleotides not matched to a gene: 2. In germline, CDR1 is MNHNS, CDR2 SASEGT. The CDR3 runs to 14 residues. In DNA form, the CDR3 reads TGTGCCAGCAGTCGGGACTATAACACCGGGGAGCTGTTTTTT. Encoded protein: CASSRDYNTGELFF.

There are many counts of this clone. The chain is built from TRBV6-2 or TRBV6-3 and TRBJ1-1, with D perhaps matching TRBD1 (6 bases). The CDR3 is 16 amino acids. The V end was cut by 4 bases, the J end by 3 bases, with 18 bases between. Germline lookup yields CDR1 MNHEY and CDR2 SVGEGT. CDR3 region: CASSSLVQGVDTEAFF. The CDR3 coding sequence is TGTGCCAGCAGTTCCCTCGTACAGGGTGTAGACACTGAAGCTTTCTTT.

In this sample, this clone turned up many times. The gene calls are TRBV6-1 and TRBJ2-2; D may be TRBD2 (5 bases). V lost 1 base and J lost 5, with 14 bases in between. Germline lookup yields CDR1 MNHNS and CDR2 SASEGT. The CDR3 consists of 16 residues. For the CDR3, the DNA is TGTGCCAGCAGTGAAGTCGAAGCGGCGAGGACCGGGGAGCTGTTTTTT. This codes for CASSEVEAARTGELFF.

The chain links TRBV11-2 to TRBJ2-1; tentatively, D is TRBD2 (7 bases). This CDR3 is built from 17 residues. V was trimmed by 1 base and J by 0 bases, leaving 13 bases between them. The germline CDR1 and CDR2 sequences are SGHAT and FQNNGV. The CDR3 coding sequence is TGTGCCAGCAGCTTAGGAAGGGGGGGGAGCTCCTACAATGAGCAGTTCTTC. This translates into CASSLGRGGSSYNEQFF.

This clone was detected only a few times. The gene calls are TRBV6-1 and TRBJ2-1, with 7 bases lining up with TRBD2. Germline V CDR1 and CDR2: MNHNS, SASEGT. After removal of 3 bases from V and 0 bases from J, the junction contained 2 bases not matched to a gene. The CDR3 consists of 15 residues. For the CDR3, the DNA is TGTGCCAGCAGTGATGCTAGCGGCTCCTACAATGAGCAGTTCTTC. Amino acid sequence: CASSDASGSYNEQFF.

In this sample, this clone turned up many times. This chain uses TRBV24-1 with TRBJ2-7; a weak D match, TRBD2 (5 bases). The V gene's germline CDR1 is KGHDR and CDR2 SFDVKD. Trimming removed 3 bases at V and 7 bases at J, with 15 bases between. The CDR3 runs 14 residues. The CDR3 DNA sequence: TGTGCCACCAGTGATGTATCAGCGGCGGATGAGCAGTACTTC. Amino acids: CATSDVSAADEQYF.

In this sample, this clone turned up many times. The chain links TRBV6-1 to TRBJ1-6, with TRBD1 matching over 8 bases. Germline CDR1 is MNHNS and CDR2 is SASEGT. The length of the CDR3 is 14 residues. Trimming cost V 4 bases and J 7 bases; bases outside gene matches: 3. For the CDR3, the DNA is TGTGCCAGCAGTGCACAGGGGGACAATTCACCCCTCCACTTT. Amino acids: CASSAQGDNSPLHF.

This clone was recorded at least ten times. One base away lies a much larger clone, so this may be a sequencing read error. The CDR3 loop is CASTSPGTGSLGEQFF. The CDR3, as DNA: TGCGCCAGCACCTCCCCCGGGACTGGTAGCCTGGGTGAGCAGTTCTTC. The genes are TRBV5-1 and TRBJ2-1, with D perhaps matching TRBD2 (6 bases). Germline V lookup: CDR1 SGHRS, CDR2 YFSETQ. The length of the CDR3 is 16 residues. V was trimmed by 6 bases and J by 9 bases, leaving 25 bases between them.

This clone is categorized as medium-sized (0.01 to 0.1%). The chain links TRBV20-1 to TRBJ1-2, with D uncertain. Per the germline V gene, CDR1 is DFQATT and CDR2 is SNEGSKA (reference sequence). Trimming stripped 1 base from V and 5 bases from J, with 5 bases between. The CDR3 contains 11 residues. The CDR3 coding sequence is TGCAGTGCTAGAGGGAGGTATGGCTACACCTTC. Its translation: CSARGRYGYTF.